This TCR beta chain was identified in a study of blood T cell repertoires in COVID-19. On the study more broadly: Sources were T cells, B-cell-depleted T cells, or PBMCs; the material itself was cDNA or gDNA.

Seattle participants joined during active infection and were tracked over time. Study processing details: Reference gene primers were amplified, and this amplification served to estimate nucleated cell counts. TCRdb keeps only in-frame clones here, not all; method: immunoSEQ multiplex PCR. D and trimming were read from the DNA, whereas the V and J calls and clone size are those reported in that table. The data hold approximately 250,000 clones, with about 90% observed a single time. Germline V CDR1 and CDR2: MNHEY, SMNVEV (reference sequence). Deletions cut 1 base from V and 5 bases from J, with 12 bases between. The CDR3 contains 15 residues. This clone was counted a single time.

Sequenced input: peripheral blood. The clonotype comes from a woman aged 70-85 years with COVID-19, enrolled during active disease. The V gene is TRBV27, the J gene TRBJ2-1; maybe TRBD1 (6 bases). CDR3 loop: CASSLWGTNDNEQFF. Here the CDR3 DNA reads TGTGCCAGCAGTTTATGGGGGACAAACGACAATGAGCAGTTCTTC.